This T cell receptor beta chain was recorded in a study of cytomegalovirus exposure and HLA in healthy donors. V gave up 8 bases and J gave up 7 bases; unmatched junction bases: 7. CDR1 MNHNY and CDR2 SVGAGI come from the germline V gene (reference sequence). The CDR3 totals 13 residues. The PCR was carried out with 60 Vbeta primers and 13 Jbeta primers. The protocol was immunoSEQ multiplex PCR, while the TCRdb copy is restricted to in-frame clones and leaves out a portion. Of 60,000 to 75,000 clones listed, approximately 71% are singletons. This clone was observed a few times. V and J are TRBV6-6 and TRBJ1-5, with 8 bases that match TRBD1. The sequence was obtained from a man between 45 and 60 years old in good health and CMV-seronegative. Input material: PBMCs. The CDR3 region is CASSDREYQPQHF. The CDR3, as DNA: TGTGCCAGCTCGGACAGGGAGTACCAGCCCCAGCATTTT.